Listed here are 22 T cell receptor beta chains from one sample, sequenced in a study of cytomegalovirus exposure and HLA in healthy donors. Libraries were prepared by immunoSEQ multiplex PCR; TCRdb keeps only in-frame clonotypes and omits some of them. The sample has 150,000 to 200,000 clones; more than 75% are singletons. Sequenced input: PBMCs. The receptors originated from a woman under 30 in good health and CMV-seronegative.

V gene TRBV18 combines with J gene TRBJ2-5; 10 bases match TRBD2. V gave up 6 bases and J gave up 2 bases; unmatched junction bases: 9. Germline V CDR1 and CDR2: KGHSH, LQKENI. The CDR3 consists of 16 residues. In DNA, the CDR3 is TGTGCCAGCTCCCCGGATAGCGGGAGGAAACAAGAGACCCAGTACTTC. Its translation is CASSPDSGRKQETQYF.

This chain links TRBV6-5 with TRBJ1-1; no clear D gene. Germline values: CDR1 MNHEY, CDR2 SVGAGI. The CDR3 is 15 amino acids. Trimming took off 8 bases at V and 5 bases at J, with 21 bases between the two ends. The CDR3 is CASGLKALWRTEAFF. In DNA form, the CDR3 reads TGTGCCAGCGGGTTAAAGGCCCTGTGGAGGACTGAAGCTTTCTTT.

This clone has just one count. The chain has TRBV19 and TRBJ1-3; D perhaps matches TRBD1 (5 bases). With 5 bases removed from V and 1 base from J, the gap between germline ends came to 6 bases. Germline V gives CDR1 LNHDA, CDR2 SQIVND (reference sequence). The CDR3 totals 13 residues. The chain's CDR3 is CASSQGSGNTIYF. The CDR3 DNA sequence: TGTGCCAGTAGTCAGGGATCTGGAAACACCATATATTTT.

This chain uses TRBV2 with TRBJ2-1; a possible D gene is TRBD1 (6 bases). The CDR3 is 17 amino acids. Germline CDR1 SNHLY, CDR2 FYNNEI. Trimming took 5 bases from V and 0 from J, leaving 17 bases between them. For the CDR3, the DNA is TGTGCCAGCAGTCGACCAATTACAGGGAGCTCCTACAATGAGCAGTTCTTC. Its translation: CASSRPITGSSYNEQFF.

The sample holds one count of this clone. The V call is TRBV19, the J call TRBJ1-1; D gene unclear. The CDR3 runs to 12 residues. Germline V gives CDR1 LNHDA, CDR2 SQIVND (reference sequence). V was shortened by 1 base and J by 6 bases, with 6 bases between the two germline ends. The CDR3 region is CASSIARAEAFF. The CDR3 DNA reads TGTGCCAGTAGTATAGCTCGGGCTGAAGCTTTCTTT.

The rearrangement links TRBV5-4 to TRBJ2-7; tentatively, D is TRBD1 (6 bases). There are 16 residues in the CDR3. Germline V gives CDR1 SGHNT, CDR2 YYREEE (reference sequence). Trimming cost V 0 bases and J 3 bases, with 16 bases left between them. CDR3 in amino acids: CASSLAETGAIYEQYF. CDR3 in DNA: TGTGCCAGCAGCTTGGCCGAGACAGGAGCTATCTACGAGCAGTACTTC.

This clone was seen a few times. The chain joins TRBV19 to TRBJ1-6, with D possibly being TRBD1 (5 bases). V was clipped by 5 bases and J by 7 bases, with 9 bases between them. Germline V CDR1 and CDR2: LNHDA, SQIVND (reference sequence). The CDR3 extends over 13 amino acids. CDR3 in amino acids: CASSAAGNSPLHF. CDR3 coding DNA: TGTGCCAGTAGTGCTGCAGGGAATTCACCCCTCCACTTT.

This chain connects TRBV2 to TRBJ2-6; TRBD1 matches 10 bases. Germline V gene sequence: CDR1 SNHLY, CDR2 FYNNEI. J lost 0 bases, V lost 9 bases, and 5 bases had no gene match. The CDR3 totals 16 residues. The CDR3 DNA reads TGTGCCAGTAGACAGGGGGCTTTCTCTGGGGCCAACGTCCTGACTTTC. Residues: CASRQGAFSGANVLTF.

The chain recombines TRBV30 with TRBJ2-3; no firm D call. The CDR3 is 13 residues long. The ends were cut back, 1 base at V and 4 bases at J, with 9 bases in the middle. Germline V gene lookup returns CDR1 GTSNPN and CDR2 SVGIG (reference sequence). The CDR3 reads CAWSGGMPDTQYF. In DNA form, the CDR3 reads TGTGCCTGGAGTGGAGGAATGCCAGATACGCAGTATTTT.

For the CDR3, the DNA is TGTGCTAGTGGTTTGGTACAGGGGGCGGCTGAGCAGTTCTTC. Encoded protein: CASGLVQGAAEQFF. This chain uses TRBV12-5 with TRBJ2-1; 9 bases agree with TRBD1. This CDR3 has 14 amino acids. CDR1 and CDR2 from the germline V gene are LGHNT and FRNRAP. Trimming took 0 bases from V and 9 from J; bases not matched to a gene: 3.

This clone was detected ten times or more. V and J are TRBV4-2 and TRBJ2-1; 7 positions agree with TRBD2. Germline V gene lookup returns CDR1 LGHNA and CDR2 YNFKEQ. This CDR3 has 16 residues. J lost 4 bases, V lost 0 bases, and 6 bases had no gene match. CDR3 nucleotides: TGTGCCAGCAGCCAAGATCCGGGGGGAGCGTACAATGAGCAGTTCTTC. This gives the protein CASSQDPGGAYNEQFF.

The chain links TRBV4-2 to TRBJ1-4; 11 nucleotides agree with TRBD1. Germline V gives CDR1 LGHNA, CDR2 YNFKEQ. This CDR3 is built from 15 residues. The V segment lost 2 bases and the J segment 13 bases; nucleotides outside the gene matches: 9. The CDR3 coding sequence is TGTGCCAGCAGCCAACAGGACAGGGGGCTTACAGGACTGTTTTTT. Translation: CASSQQDRGLTGLFF.

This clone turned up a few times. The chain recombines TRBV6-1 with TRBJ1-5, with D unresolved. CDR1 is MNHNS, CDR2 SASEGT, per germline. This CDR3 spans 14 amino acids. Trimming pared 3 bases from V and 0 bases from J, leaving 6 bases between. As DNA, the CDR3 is TGTGCCAGCAGTGACAGATATAGCAATCAGCCCCAGCATTTT. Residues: CASSDRYSNQPQHF.

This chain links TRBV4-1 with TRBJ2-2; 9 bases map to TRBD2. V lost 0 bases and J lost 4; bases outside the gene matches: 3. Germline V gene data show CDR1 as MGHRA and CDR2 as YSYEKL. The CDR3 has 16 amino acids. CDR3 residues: CASSQEKAGGTGELFF. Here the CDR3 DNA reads TGCGCCAGCAGCCAAGAGAAAGCGGGGGGCACCGGGGAGCTGTTTTTT.

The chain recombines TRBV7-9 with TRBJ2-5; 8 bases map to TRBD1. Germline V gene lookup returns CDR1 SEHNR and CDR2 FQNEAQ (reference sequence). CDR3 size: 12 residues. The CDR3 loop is CATGQGQETQYF. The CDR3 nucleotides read TGTGCAACCGGACAGGGCCAAGAGACCCAGTACTTC.

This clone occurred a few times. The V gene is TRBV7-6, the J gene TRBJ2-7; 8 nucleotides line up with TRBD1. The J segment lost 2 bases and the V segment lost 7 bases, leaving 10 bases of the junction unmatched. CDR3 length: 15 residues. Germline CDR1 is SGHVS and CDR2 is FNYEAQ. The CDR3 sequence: CASTQGDRSAYEQYF. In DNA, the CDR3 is TGTGCCAGCACTCAAGGGGACAGGTCAGCCTACGAGCAGTACTTC.

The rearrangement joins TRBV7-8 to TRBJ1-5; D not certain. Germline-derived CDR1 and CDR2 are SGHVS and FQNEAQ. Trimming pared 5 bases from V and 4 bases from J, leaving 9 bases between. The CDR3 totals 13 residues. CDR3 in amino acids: CASSPARNQPQHF. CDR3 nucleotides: TGTGCCAGCAGCCCAGCGAGAAATCAGCCCCAGCATTTT.

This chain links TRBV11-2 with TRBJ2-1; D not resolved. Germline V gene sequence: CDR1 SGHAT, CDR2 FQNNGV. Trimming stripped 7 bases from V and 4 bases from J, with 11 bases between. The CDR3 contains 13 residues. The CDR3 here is CASTPPFYNEQFF. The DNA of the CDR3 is TGTGCCAGCACCCCCCCCTTTTACAATGAGCAGTTCTTC.

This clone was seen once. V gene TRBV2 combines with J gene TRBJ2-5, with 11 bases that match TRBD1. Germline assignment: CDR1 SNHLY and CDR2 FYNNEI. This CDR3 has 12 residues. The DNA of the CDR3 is TGTGCGGGACAGGGGGTAAGAGAGACCCAGTACTTC. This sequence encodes CAGQGVRETQYF. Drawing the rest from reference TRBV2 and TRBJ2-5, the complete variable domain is EPEVTQTPSHQVTQMGQEVILRCVPISNHLYFYWYRQILGQKVEFLVSFYNNEISEKSEIFDDQFSVERPDGSNFTLKIRSTKLEDSAMYFCAGQGVRETQYFGPGTRLLVL.

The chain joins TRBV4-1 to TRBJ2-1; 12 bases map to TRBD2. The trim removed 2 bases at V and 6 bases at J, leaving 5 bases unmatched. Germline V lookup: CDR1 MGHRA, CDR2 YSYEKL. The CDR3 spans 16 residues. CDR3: CASSQLAGGHFNEQFF. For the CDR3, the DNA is TGCGCCAGCAGCCAACTAGCGGGGGGGCATTTCAATGAGCAGTTCTTC.

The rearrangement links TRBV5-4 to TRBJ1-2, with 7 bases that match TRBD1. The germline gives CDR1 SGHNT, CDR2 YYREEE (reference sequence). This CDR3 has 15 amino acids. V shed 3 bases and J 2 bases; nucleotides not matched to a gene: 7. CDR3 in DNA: TGTGCCAGCAGCTCACCAAAACAGGGGAACTATGGCTACACCTTC. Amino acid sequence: CASSSPKQGNYGYTF.

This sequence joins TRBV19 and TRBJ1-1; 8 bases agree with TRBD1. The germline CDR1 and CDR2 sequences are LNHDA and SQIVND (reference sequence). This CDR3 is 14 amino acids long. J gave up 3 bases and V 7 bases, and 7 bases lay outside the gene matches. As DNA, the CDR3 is TGTGCCAGTACCAGGGGGCAATATCACACTGAAGCTTTCTTT. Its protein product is CASTRGQYHTEAFF.